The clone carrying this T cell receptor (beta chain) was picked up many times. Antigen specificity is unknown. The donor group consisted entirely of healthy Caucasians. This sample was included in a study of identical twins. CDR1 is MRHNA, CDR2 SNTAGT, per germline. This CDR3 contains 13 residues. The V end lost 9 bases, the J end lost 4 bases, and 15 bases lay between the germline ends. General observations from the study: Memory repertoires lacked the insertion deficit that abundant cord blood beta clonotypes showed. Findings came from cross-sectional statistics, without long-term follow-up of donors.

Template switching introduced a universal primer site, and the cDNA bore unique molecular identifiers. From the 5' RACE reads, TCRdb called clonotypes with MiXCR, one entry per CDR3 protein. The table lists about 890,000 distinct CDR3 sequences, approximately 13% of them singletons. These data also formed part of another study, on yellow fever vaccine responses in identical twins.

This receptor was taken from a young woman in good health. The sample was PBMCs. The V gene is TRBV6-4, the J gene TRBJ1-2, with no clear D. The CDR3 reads CARVEQLAYGYTF. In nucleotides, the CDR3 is TGTGCCAGAGTAGAGCAGCTGGCCTATGGCTACACCTTC.